The sequence of this T cell receptor (beta chain) was determined in a study of blood T cell repertoires in COVID-19. Whole-study context: COVID-19 samples from acute and convalescent phases originated in the United States, Italy and Spain. From T cells, B-cell-depleted T cells, or PBMCs came the material, which was cDNA or gDNA.

Here immunoSEQ multiplex PCR was the method, and the copy in TCRdb shows in-frame clones only, minus some. The table shows fewer than 450,000 clones, with about 90% occurring only once. V lost 3 bases and J lost 2; bases outside the gene matches: 6. The germline V gene has CDR1 SGHTA and CDR2 FQGNSA. The CDR3 consists of 16 residues. Clinical history as reported by participants underpinned cohort assignment. Cohort 3 recovery required two negative PCRs, clearance, or symptom resolution. The TCR sequence derives from a woman aged 25 to 45 who had recovered from COVID-19. The sequenced material came from PBMCs or T cells enriched from blood (not recorded which). The chain couples TRBV7-2 to TRBJ2-1; TRBD1 agrees at 8 bases. The CDR3 region has the DNA TGTGCCAGCAGCTTTTTAAGGACAGGGACCTACAATGAGCAGTTCTTC. Translation: CASSFLRTGTYNEQFF.